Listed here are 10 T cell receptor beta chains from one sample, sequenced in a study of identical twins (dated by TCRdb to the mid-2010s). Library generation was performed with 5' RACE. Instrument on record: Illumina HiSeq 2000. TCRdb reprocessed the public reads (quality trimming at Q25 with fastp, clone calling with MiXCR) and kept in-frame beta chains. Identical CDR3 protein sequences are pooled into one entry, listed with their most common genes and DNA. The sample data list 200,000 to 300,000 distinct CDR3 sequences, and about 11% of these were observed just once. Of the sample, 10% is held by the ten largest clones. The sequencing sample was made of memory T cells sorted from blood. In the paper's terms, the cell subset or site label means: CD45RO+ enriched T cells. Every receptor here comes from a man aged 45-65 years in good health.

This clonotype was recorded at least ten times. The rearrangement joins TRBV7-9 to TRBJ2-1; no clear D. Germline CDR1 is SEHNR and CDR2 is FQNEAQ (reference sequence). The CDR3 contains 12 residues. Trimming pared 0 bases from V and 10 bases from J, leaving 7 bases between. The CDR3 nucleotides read TGTGCCAGCAGCTTAGCGTCCTGGGAGCAGTTCTTC. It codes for CASSLASWEQFF.

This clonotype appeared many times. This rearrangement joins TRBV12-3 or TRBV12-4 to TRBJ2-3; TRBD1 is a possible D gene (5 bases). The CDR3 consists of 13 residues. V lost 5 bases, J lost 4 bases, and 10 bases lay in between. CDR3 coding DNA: TGTGCCAGCAGTCGTCAGGGCCCAGATACGCAGTATTTT. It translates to CASSRQGPDTQYF.

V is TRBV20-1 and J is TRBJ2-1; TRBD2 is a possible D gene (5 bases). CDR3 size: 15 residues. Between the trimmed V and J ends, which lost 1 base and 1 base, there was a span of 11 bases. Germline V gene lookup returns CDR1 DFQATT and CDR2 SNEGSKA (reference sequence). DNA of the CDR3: TGCAGTGCTAGAGCAGTCGGGGTGTCCTACAATGAGCAGTTCTTC. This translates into CSARAVGVSYNEQFF.

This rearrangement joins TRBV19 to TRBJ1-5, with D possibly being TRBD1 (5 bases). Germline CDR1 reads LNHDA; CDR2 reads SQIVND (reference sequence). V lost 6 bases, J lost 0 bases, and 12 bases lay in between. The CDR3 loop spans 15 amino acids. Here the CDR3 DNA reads TGTGCCAGTAGAACGACAGTTTATAGCAATCAGCCCCAGCATTTT. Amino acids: CASRTTVYSNQPQHF.

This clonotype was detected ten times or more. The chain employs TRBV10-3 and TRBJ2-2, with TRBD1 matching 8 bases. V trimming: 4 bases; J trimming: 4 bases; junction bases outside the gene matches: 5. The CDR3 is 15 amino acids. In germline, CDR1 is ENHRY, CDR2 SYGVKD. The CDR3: CAISGTGIGTGELFF. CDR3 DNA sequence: TGTGCCATCAGTGGGACAGGGATTGGCACCGGGGAGCTGTTTTTT.

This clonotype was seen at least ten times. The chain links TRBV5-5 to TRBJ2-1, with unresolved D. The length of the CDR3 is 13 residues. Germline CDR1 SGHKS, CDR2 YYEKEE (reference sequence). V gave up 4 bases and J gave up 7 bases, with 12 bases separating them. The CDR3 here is CASSPPAGNEQFF. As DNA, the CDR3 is TGTGCCAGCAGCCCCCCAGCAGGTAATGAGCAGTTCTTC.

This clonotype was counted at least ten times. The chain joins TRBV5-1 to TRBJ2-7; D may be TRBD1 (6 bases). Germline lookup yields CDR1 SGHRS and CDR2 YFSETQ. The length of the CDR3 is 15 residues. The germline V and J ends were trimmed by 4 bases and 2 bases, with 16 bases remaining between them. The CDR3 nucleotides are TGCGCCAGCAGCCAGAGTGCGCAGGGGCCCTACGAGCAGTACTTC. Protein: CASSQSAQGPYEQYF. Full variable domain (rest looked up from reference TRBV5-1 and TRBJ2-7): KAGVTQTPRYLIKTRGQQVTLSCSPISGHRSVSWYQQTPGQGLQFLFEYFSETQRNKGNFPGRFSGRQFSNSRSEMNVSTLELGDSALYLCASSQSAQGPYEQYFGPGTRLTVT.

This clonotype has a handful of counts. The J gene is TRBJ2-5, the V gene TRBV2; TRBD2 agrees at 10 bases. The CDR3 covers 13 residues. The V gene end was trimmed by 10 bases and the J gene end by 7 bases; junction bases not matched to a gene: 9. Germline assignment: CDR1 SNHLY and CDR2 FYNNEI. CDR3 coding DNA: TGTGCCAATAAGGGACTAGCGATCGGGACCCAGTACTTC. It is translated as CANKGLAIGTQYF.

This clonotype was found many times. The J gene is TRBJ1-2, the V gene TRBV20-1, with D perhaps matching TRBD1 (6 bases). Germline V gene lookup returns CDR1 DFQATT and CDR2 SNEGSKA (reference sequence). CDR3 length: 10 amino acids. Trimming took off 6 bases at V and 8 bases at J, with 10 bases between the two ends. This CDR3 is CSADSNGYTF. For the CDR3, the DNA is TGCAGTGCGGACAGTAACGGCTACACCTTC.

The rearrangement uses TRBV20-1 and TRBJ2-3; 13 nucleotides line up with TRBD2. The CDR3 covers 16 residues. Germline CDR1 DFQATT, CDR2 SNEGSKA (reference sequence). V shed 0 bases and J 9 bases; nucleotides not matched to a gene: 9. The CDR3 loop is CSARDLGTSGGATQYF. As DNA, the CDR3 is TGCAGTGCTAGAGATCTCGGTACTAGCGGGGGGGCGACGCAGTATTTT.